This section outlines one TCR beta chain sequence together with its context. The CDR3 consists of 14 residues. CDR1 PRHDT and CDR2 FYEKMQ come from the germline V gene (reference sequence). V was shortened by 7 bases and J by 5 bases, with 17 bases between the two germline ends. Clones were read by immunoSEQ multiplex PCR, and TCRdb kept only the in-frame ones, dropping some. The data contain about 20,000 clones, approximately 87% of them seen just once; the ten biggest clones take up 23%. The data were obtained in a study of OX40 agonist ivuxolimab in advanced cancers. This TCR was recovered from an adult with an advanced solid tumor such as melanoma, head and neck, liver or kidney cancer. J is TRBJ1-1 and V is TRBV13; tentatively, D is TRBD1 (6 bases). The specimen was CD4+ or CD8+ T cells sorted from blood, collected in a trial of the OX40 agonist ivuxolimab. For the CDR3, the DNA is TGTGCCAGCACCAAGAGGGGGGGAGGTACTGAAGCTTTCTTT. Translated: CASTKRGGGTEAFF.